This TCR beta chain was recovered during a study of blood T cell repertoires in COVID-19. Study in general: Samples came from the United States, Italy and Spain, spanning acute and convalescent COVID-19. T cells, B-cell-depleted T cells, or PBMCs supplied cDNA or gDNA.

The CDR3 spans 14 residues. Per the germline V gene, CDR1 is SGHTA and CDR2 is FQGNSA. The germline V and J ends were trimmed by 1 base and 3 bases, with 10 bases remaining between them. Produced via immunoSEQ multiplex PCR; TCRdb's table is partial and in-frame only. The table lists around 200,000 clones, around nine tenths of them singletons. V gene TRBV7-2 combines with J gene TRBJ2-7; possible D gene TRBD1, 6 bases. Material for sequencing was peripheral blood. The sequence derives from a man aged 55 to 70 who had recovered from COVID-19. CDR3 DNA: TGTGCCAGCAGCTTAGGGGGACAAATCTACGAGCAGTACTTC. It encodes CASSLGGQIYEQYF.